The source of this T cell receptor beta chain is a study of blood T cell repertoires in COVID-19. Here immunoSEQ multiplex PCR was the method, and the copy in TCRdb shows in-frame clones only, minus some. The profile shows some 150,000 clones, roughly 77% of them singletons. Germline assignment: CDR1 SQVTM and CDR2 ANQGSEA. V was cut by 2 bases and J by 0 bases, with 11 bases left in between. CDR3 length: 15 residues. The chain carries TRBV29-1 and TRBJ1-3; D gene unclear. Sequenced sample: peripheral blood. This clonotype originated in a woman aged 70-85 years with COVID-19, enrolled during active disease. The CDR3 loop reads CSVEIEQSSGNTIYF. CDR3 sequence (DNA): TGCAGCGTTGAAATTGAACAGAGCTCTGGAAACACCATATATTTT.